A single sample is the source of the 8 T cell receptor beta chains below, sequenced in a study of shared clonotypes between healthy human individuals. This table comes from immunoSEQ multiplex PCR, and its TCRdb copy is limited to in-frame clones, with some not included. The top ten hold roughly 1.8% of the sample, which has almost 750,000 clones, 55% to 80% seen once. The sequenced sample was memory CD4+ T cells sorted from blood. Subset described: CD45RA-negative fraction. The source is a woman younger than 45 in good health.

This clone appeared a single time. This sample includes further DNA sequences coding for the same CDR3. This chain joins TRBV9 and TRBJ2-3, with 7 bases matching TRBD2. The CDR3 covers 15 residues. With 2 bases clipped from V and 1 base from J, the junction kept 4 bases outside the gene matches. The germline V gene has CDR1 SGDLS and CDR2 YYNGEE. The CDR3 DNA sequence: TGTGCCAGCAGCGTTCTGGGGGGGGGCACAGATACGCAGTATTTT. It is translated as CASSVLGGGTDTQYF. The whole variable domain, filled in from reference TRBV9 and TRBJ2-3, reads DSGVTQTPKHLITATGQRVTLRCSPRSGDLSVYWYQQSLDQGLQFLIQYYNGEERAKGNILERFSAQQFPDLHSELNLSSLELGDSALYFCASSVLGGGTDTQYFGPGTRLTVL.

The V call is TRBV5-1, the J call TRBJ1-4; D is unclear. Trimming left V 0 bases short and J 0 bases short, with 6 bases between. The V gene's germline CDR1 is SGHRS and CDR2 YFSETQ. This CDR3 is 15 amino acids long. CDR3 DNA: TGCGCCAGCAGCTTGGGCACTGCAACTAATGAAAAACTGTTTTTT. Translated: CASSLGTATNEKLFF.

This clone appeared a few times. V usage is TRBV19 and J usage is TRBJ1-2; no definite D call. The CDR3 length is 12 residues. V dropped 4 bases and J dropped 8 bases, with 11 bases sitting between them. CDR1 is LNHDA, CDR2 SQIVND, per germline (reference sequence). The CDR3 DNA reads TGTGCCAGTAGTACCTCGGGTGGAGGCTACACCTTC. Amino acid sequence: CASSTSGGGYTF.

The chain has TRBV6-6 and TRBJ2-1; TRBD2 aligns across 7 bases. Germline assignment: CDR1 MNHNY and CDR2 SVGAGI (reference sequence). The CDR3 length is 16 residues. The ends lost 7 bases at V and 6 bases at J; junction bases unmatched: 15. The CDR3 DNA is TGTGCCAGCACCACGGGGGGACTTCGGACGCGCAATGAGCAGTTCTTC. Translating it yields CASTTGGLRTRNEQFF.

The genes are TRBV6-1 and TRBJ2-1; no reliable D call. V was trimmed by 3 bases and J by 8 bases, leaving 11 bases between them. CDR3 size: 13 residues. Per the germline V gene, CDR1 is MNHNS and CDR2 is SASEGT. CDR3 bases: TGTGCCAGCAGTGAGAGTGTCCCCTATGAGCAGTTCTTC. Protein: CASSESVPYEQFF.

V is TRBV18 and J is TRBJ2-7, with D possibly being TRBD2 (5 bases). Trimming took off 3 bases at V and 5 bases at J, with 17 bases between the two ends. Germline V gene lookup returns CDR1 KGHSH and CDR2 LQKENI. The CDR3 extends over 15 amino acids. CDR3 coding DNA: TGTGCCAGCTCACCCGGGGATTTTAGTGACGACGAGCAGTACTTC. Amino acid sequence: CASSPGDFSDDEQYF.

V is TRBV27 and J is TRBJ1-2; 8 bases align to TRBD1. Germline V gene data show CDR1 as MNHEY and CDR2 as SMNVEV (reference sequence). The junction had 7 bases not matched to a gene; V was cut back by 0 bases and J by 7 bases. This CDR3 region has 15 residues. The CDR3 nucleotides are TGTGCCAGCAGTTTATCAGCAGGGGGCAGGGGTGGCTACACCTTC. The encoded protein is CASSLSAGGRGGYTF.

The V call is TRBV28, the J call TRBJ1-5; D might be TRBD1 (5 bases). This CDR3 is 15 amino acids long. The V end lost 6 bases, the J end lost 4 bases, and 16 bases lay between the germline ends. The V gene's germline CDR1 is MDHEN and CDR2 SYDVKM. The CDR3 coding sequence is TGTGCCAGCAGAAGGCCGGGGCTCACGAATCAGCCCCAGCATTTT. Amino acids: CASRRPGLTNQPQHF.